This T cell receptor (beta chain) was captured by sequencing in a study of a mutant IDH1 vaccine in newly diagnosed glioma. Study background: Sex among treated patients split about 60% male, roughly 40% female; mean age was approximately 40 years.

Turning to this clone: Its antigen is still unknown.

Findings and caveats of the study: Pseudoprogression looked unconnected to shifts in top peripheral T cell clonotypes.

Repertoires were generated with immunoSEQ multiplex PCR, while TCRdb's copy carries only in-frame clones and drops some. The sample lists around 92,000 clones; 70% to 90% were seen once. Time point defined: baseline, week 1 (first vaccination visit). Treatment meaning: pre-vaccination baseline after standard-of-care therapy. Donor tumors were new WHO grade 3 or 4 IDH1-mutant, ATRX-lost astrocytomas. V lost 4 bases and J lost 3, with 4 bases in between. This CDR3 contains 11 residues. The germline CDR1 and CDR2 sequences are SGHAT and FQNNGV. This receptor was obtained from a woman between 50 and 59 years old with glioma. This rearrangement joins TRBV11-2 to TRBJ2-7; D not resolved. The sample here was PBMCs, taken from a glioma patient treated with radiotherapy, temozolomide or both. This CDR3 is CASSWSYEQYF. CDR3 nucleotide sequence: TGTGCCAGCAGCTGGAGCTACGAGCAGTACTTC.